This TCR beta chain is drawn from a study of blood T cells in healthy people across ages. Whole-study findings and limits: Higher diversity and more naive CD4+ cells were features of long-lived donors, compared to aged donors. Diversity was estimated from one million T cells, and these estimates were considered underestimates.

Around 9 milliliters of peripheral blood were drawn from each donor into EDTA-treated tubes. Per-sample yields of isolated PBMCs were at least 6 million. The CDR3 is made up of 13 amino acids. Germline CDR1 SNHLY, CDR2 FYNNEI. A second PCR, run for roughly 7 to 11 cycles, used a sample-barcoded 5' primer plus a J-beta primer mix. Each CDR3 protein gets one entry after TCRdb re-called the 5' RACE reads with MiXCR. The sample lists 550,000 to 800,000 distinct CDR3 sequences, roughly 21% seen once, with 3% to 4.5% in the top ten. On this clonotype: The antigen is undetermined.

The receptor comes from a man aged 70-80 years in good health. The chain combines TRBV2 with TRBJ2-5; D unclear. Matching the DNA end better, TRBJ2-7 makes the J call doubtful. The specimen was blood. The CDR3 protein is CASSDRAAYEQYF. The DNA for the CDR3 is TGTGCCAGCAGTGATCGGGCCGCCTACGAGCAGTACTTC.